The source of this T cell receptor beta chain is a study of spatial heterogeneity in lung cancer. Study-wide background: After resection, follow-up PBMC samples were sequenced when available, at a median of approximately 2 years later.

TCRdb redid the calling of the 5' RACE reads with MiXCR, one entry per CDR3 protein. This sample has 30,000 to 40,000 distinct CDR3 sequences; about 7.6% occur once, and the top ten carry 9.4%. Time point: blood at routine non-recurrence follow-up after resection. Tumor, nontumor lung or frozen PBMC supplied whole RNA, sequenced without sorting. There are 13 residues in the CDR3. Germline-derived CDR1 and CDR2 are GTSNPN and SVGIG (reference sequence). Between the trimmed V and J ends, which lost 1 base and 2 bases, there was a span of 6 bases. This clonotype was seen a handful of times. The sample was PBMCs, taken at follow-up. The receptor comes from a male donor with early-stage non-small cell lung cancer. The chain is built from TRBV30 and TRBJ1-5, with a tentative D call TRBD1 (6 bases). The CDR3 DNA follows: TGTGCCTGGAGTGAGGGGGGCAATCAGCCCCAGCATTTT. It translates to CAWSEGGNQPQHF. Filled out from reference TRBV30 and TRBJ1-5, the complete variable domain reads SQTIHQWPATLVQPVGSPLSLECTVEGTSNPNLYWYRQAAGRGLQLLFYSVGIGQISSEVPQNLSASRPQDRQFILSSKKLLLSDSGFYLCAWSEGGNQPQHFGDGTRLSIL.